This is a list of T cell receptor beta chains from one sample in a study of shared T cell receptors in the human thymus. Clones were sequenced by immunoSEQ multiplex PCR, and TCRdb holds only the in-frame ones, with some missing. This sample has hundreds of thousands of clones, with 80% to 90% found just once. These same data were also listed under a study on human thymus T cells.

The sequencing sample was made of thymocytes. The source of these receptors is a boy under three years old with a congenital heart defect. Each CDR3 is given with its conserved first and last residue. D genes are given only for firm matches. Part of the rows lack a size; the others show once, few, many or a class for expanded clones.

clone size: .; D gene: .; V gene: TRBV30; J gene: TRBJ2-7; CDR3 protein: CAWSVPRGAKYEQYF; CDR3 DNA: TGTGCCTGGAGTGTACCCCGGGGGGCTAAGTACGAGCAGTACTTC
clone size: .; D gene: TRBD1; V gene: TRBV11-3; J gene: TRBJ1-1; CDR3 protein: CASSLETGESTEAFF; CDR3 DNA: TGTGCCAGCAGCTTAGAAACAGGGGAGAGCACTGAAGCTTTCTTT
clone size: .; D gene: .; V gene: TRBV28; J gene: TRBJ1-4; CDR3 protein: CASRGGGDEKLFF; CDR3 DNA: TGTGCCAGCAGAGGAGGAGGAGACGAAAAACTGTTTTTT
clone size: .; D gene: .; V gene: TRBV28; J gene: TRBJ1-5; CDR3 protein: CASSSGQNHQPQHF; CDR3 DNA: TGTGCCAGCAGTTCAGGACAGAATCATCAGCCCCAGCATTTT
clone size: .; D gene: TRBD1; V gene: TRBV18; J gene: TRBJ1-1; CDR3 protein: CASSPELRGRNEAFF; CDR3 DNA: TGTGCCAGCTCACCCGAGTTGAGGGGGCGGAATGAAGCTTTCTTT
clone size: .; D gene: .; V gene: TRBV30; J gene: TRBJ1-6; CDR3 protein: CAWRSLRGRNSPLHF; CDR3 DNA: TGTGCCTGGAGGAGCTTACGGGGTAGGAATTCCCCCCTCCACTTT
clone size: .; D gene: .; V gene: TRBV5-1; J gene: TRBJ1-1; CDR3 protein: CASSLPRNEAFF; CDR3 DNA: TGCGCCAGCAGCTTGCCCAGGAATGAAGCTTTCTTT
clone size: .; D gene: .; V gene: TRBV6-5; J gene: TRBJ2-3; CDR3 protein: CASSYSKKGGTDTQYF; CDR3 DNA: TGTGCCAGCAGTTACTCGAAAAAAGGGGGCACAGATACGCAGTATTTT
clone size: once; D gene: TRBD1; V gene: TRBV6-5; J gene: TRBJ1-3; CDR3 protein: CASRRDRGNTIYF; CDR3 DNA: TGTGCCAGCAGACGGGACAGAGGAAACACCATATATTTT
clone size: .; D gene: TRBD1; V gene: TRBV28; J gene: TRBJ1-5; CDR3 protein: CASSDRDMEPQHF; CDR3 DNA: TGTGCCAGCAGTGACAGGGACATGGAGCCCCAGCATTTT
clone size: few; D gene: TRBD1; V gene: TRBV2; J gene: TRBJ1-1; CDR3 protein: CASRDRGNTEAFF; CDR3 DNA: TGTGCCAGCAGGGACAGGGGGAACACTGAAGCTTTCTTT
clone size: .; D gene: TRBD1; V gene: TRBV7-2; J gene: TRBJ2-7; CDR3 protein: CASSWDRQKQYF; CDR3 DNA: TGTGCCAGCAGCTGGGACAGACAAAAGCAGTACTTC
clone size: .; D gene: .; V gene: TRBV7-8; J gene: TRBJ1-2; CDR3 protein: CASSLGLRGYTF; CDR3 DNA: TGTGCCAGCAGCTTGGGTCTGCGGGGCTACACCTTC
clone size: once; D gene: TRBD1; V gene: TRBV25-1; J gene: TRBJ2-7; CDR3 protein: CASSPTCGQGFSYEQYF; CDR3 DNA: TGTGCCAGCAGCCCCACCTGTGGACAGGGTTTTTCCTACGAGCAGTACTTC
clone size: .; D gene: .; V gene: TRBV27; J gene: TRBJ1-4; CDR3 protein: CASSSQGKGEKLFF; CDR3 DNA: TGTGCCAGCAGTTCCCAGGGAAAGGGTGAAAAACTGTTTTTT
clone size: .; D gene: TRBD2; V gene: TRBV27; J gene: TRBJ2-7; CDR3 protein: CASSCGTSCEQYF; CDR3 DNA: TGTGCCAGCAGTTGCGGGACTAGCTGCGAGCAGTACTTC
clone size: once; D gene: .; V gene: TRBV11-2; J gene: TRBJ2-7; CDR3 protein: CASSLVGLPYEQYF; CDR3 DNA: TGTGCCAGCAGCTTAGTGGGACTTCCATACGAGCAGTACTTC
clone size: .; D gene: .; V gene: TRBV7-2; J gene: TRBJ2-7; CDR3 protein: CASSHNPRDGASEQYF; CDR3 DNA: TGTGCCAGCAGCCATAACCCCCGGGATGGAGCTAGCGAGCAGTACTTC
clone size: .; D gene: TRBD1; V gene: TRBV29-1; J gene: TRBJ1-2; CDR3 protein: CSVEGVTGQDYGYTF; CDR3 DNA: TGCAGCGTTGAAGGGGTAACGGGACAGGACTATGGCTACACCTTC
clone size: .; D gene: .; V gene: TRBV18; J gene: TRBJ1-2; CDR3 protein: CASSIQGAYGYTF; CDR3 DNA: TGTGCCAGCTCAATACAGGGAGCCTATGGCTACACCTTC
clone size: .; D gene: TRBD1; V gene: TRBV25-1; J gene: TRBJ1-2; CDR3 protein: CASRKTGGDGYTF; CDR3 DNA: TGTGCCAGCAGGAAGACAGGGGGCGATGGCTACACCTTC
clone size: .; D gene: TRBD1; V gene: TRBV4-1; J gene: TRBJ1-5; CDR3 protein: CASSHGQGEVQPQHF; CDR3 DNA: TGCGCCAGCAGCCATGGACAGGGCGAGGTGCAGCCCCAGCATTTT
clone size: .; D gene: .; V gene: TRBV18; J gene: TRBJ1-2; CDR3 protein: CASSHRGINYGYTF; CDR3 DNA: TGTGCCAGCTCTCACCGGGGGATTAACTATGGCTACACCTTC
clone size: .; D gene: TRBD2; V gene: TRBV28; J gene: TRBJ2-7; CDR3 protein: CASSPQNSSGGAPPEQYF; CDR3 DNA: TGTGCCAGCAGTCCCCAAAACTCCAGCGGGGGGGCCCCCCCCGAGCAGTACTTC
clone size: .; D gene: .; V gene: TRBV28; J gene: TRBJ1-5; CDR3 protein: CASSLRRPLSNQPQHF; CDR3 DNA: TGTGCCAGCAGTCTAAGGAGACCCCTTAGCAATCAGCCCCAGCATTTT
clone size: .; D gene: TRBD2; V gene: TRBV2; J gene: TRBJ2-5; CDR3 protein: CASSDLAGGQETQYF; CDR3 DNA: TGTGCCAGCAGTGACCTAGCGGGGGGGCAAGAGACCCAGTACTTC
clone size: .; D gene: TRBD1; V gene: TRBV6-5; J gene: TRBJ2-7; CDR3 protein: CASSPTGGTWEQYF; CDR3 DNA: TGTGCCAGCAGTCCAACAGGGGGGACTTGGGAGCAGTACTTC
clone size: .; D gene: .; V gene: TRBV10-3; J gene: TRBJ2-3; CDR3 protein: CAISESGPLDTQYF; CDR3 DNA: TGTGCCATCAGTGAGTCGGGGCCCCTCGATACGCAGTATTTT
clone size: .; D gene: .; V gene: TRBV7-2; J gene: TRBJ1-5; CDR3 protein: CASSLHREVDNQPQHF; CDR3 DNA: TGTGCCAGCAGCCTGCACAGGGAAGTGGACAATCAGCCCCAGCATTTT
clone size: .; D gene: .; V gene: TRBV4-3; J gene: TRBJ2-7; CDR3 protein: CASSFQSSDRFYYEQYF; CDR3 DNA: TGCGCCAGCAGCTTTCAGAGCTCAGACAGGTTTTATTACGAGCAGTACTTC
clone size: once; D gene: TRBD1; V gene: TRBV2; J gene: TRBJ1-2; CDR3 protein: CASSEQGGQGDYGYTF; CDR3 DNA: TGTGCCAGCAGTGAACAAGGGGGACAGGGTGACTATGGCTACACCTTC
clone size: .; D gene: .; V gene: TRBV4-3; J gene: TRBJ1-4; CDR3 protein: CASSQVGRGKAEKLFF; CDR3 DNA: TGCGCCAGCAGCCAAGTAGGACGGGGGAAAGCGGAAAAACTGTTTTTT
clone size: .; D gene: .; V gene: TRBV25-1; J gene: TRBJ1-1; CDR3 protein: CASSNLQPNTEAFF; CDR3 DNA: TGTGCCAGCAGTAACTTACAGCCGAACACTGAAGCTTTCTTT
clone size: once; D gene: TRBD2; V gene: TRBV5-1; J gene: TRBJ2-7; CDR3 protein: CASSSPGTIHYEQYF; CDR3 DNA: TGCGCCAGCAGCTCGCCCGGGACTATACATTACGAGCAGTACTTC
clone size: .; D gene: .; V gene: TRBV28; J gene: TRBJ1-5; CDR3 protein: CASRAWTAEKSNQPQHF; CDR3 DNA: TGTGCCAGCAGAGCCTGGACAGCCGAAAAGAGCAATCAGCCCCAGCATTTT